The 15 T cell receptor beta chains given below trace back to one sample, sequenced in a study of cytomegalovirus exposure and HLA in healthy donors. 60 Vbeta and 13 Jbeta primers were used in PCR. Method: immunoSEQ multiplex PCR; TCRdb's copy keeps in-frame clones and lacks some. This table holds approximately 140,000 clones, 75% to 90% found once. Sequencing was done on a sample of PBMCs. The receptors originated from a woman in her thirties or forties in good health and CMV-seronegative.

This chain links TRBV6-5 with TRBJ1-2, with TRBD1 identical over 11 bases. With 5 bases clipped from V and 1 base from J, the junction kept 3 bases outside the gene matches. This CDR3 comprises 15 residues. Germline CDR1 MNHEY, CDR2 SVGAGI. The CDR3, as DNA: TGTGCCAGCAGTCGGACAGGGGGCGGTAACTATGGCTACACCTTC. As protein: CASSRTGGGNYGYTF.

V usage is TRBV4-1 and J usage is TRBJ2-3, with 8 positions matching TRBD2. After removal of 6 bases from V and 2 bases from J, the junction contained 10 bases not matched to a gene. CDR1 MGHRA and CDR2 YSYEKL come from the germline V gene. This CDR3 is built from 16 residues. The CDR3 here is CASRSMTSATTDTQYF. The CDR3 DNA reads as TGCGCCAGCAGATCTATGACTAGCGCCACCACAGATACGCAGTATTTT.

This chain uses TRBV11-1 with TRBJ1-1; D is undetermined. Germline V gene data show CDR1 as SGHAT and CDR2 as FQDESV (reference sequence). CDR3 size: 12 residues. V was trimmed by 4 bases and J by 7 bases, leaving 10 bases between them. The CDR3 DNA sequence: TGTGCCAGCAGCTCCACGCGACTTGAAGCTTTCTTT. This gives the protein CASSSTRLEAFF.

The chain has TRBV5-1 and TRBJ2-3; unclear D gene. This CDR3 comprises 14 residues. Germline CDR1 and CDR2: SGHRS and YFSETQ. Between the trimmed V and J ends, which lost 2 bases and 0 bases, there was a span of 7 bases. CDR3 coding DNA: TGCGCCAGCAGCTTCTTAATTAGCACAGATACGCAGTATTTT. It is translated as CASSFLISTDTQYF.

CDR3: CASSLGELSFYGYTF. CDR3 nucleotide sequence: TGTGCCAGCAGCTTAGGAGAGTTGTCATTCTATGGCTACACCTTC. The V and J genes are TRBV5-6 and TRBJ1-2; D unclear. V lost 2 bases, J lost 4 bases, and 15 bases lay in between. The CDR3 consists of 15 residues. Germline V gives CDR1 SGHDT, CDR2 YYEEEE.

This chain uses TRBV19 with TRBJ2-7, with TRBD1 matching over 7 bases. This CDR3 comprises 13 residues. V shed 3 bases and J 6 bases; nucleotides not matched to a gene: 5. Germline CDR1 is LNHDA and CDR2 is SQIVND (reference sequence). The CDR3 DNA is TGTGCCAGTAGTATGGACAGGATTGGCGAGCAGTACTTC. This sequence encodes CASSMDRIGEQYF.

The rearrangement joins TRBV6-5 to TRBJ2-1, with TRBD2 matching over 12 bases. The CDR3 is 14 residues long. The germline CDR1 and CDR2 sequences are MNHEY and SVGAGI. Trimming cost V 4 bases and J 9 bases; bases outside gene matches: 4. For the CDR3, the DNA is TGTGCCAGCAGTTTTGCTAGCGGGAGGGGTGAGCAGTTCTTC. It yields the protein CASSFASGRGEQFF.

The chain uses TRBV4-2 and TRBJ1-4; D possibly corresponds to TRBD1 (5 bases). CDR3 length: 14 residues. The V end was cut by 3 bases, the J end by 6 bases, with 11 bases between. Germline CDR1 and CDR2: LGHNA and YNFKEQ. The CDR3 DNA reads as TGTGCCAGCAGCCAGGACACATTTGATGAAAAACTGTTTTTT. Amino acid sequence: CASSQDTFDEKLFF.

This chain joins TRBV7-2 and TRBJ1-1; a weak D match, TRBD1 (5 bases). V lost 2 bases and J lost 1, with 14 bases in between. The CDR3 covers 16 residues. CDR1 is SGHTA, CDR2 FQGNSA, per germline. The CDR3 is CASSLWGGYGNTEAFF. The CDR3, as DNA: TGTGCCAGCAGCTTATGGGGGGGATATGGGAACACTGAAGCTTTCTTT. Variable domain in full (rest from reference TRBV7-2 and TRBJ1-1): GAGVSQSPSNKVTEKGKDVELRCDPISGHTALYWYRQSLGQGLEFLIYFQGNSAPDKSGLPSDRFSAERTGGSVSTLTIQRTQQEDSAVYLCASSLWGGYGNTEAFFGQGTRLTVV.

The genes are TRBV20-1 and TRBJ1-1, with D uncertain. The CDR3 runs to 11 residues. Germline values: CDR1 DFQATT, CDR2 SNEGSKA (reference sequence). The germline V and J ends were trimmed by 5 bases and 6 bases, with 10 bases remaining between them. The CDR3 DNA reads as TGCAGTGCTGCCCCGGGATCTGAAGCTTTCTTT. Residues: CSAAPGSEAFF.

The chain combines TRBV7-2 with TRBJ1-5, with 11 bases matching TRBD1. Unmatched junction bases numbered 6, after V lost 5 bases and J lost 6 bases. Germline V gives CDR1 SGHTA, CDR2 FQGNSA. CDR3 size: 15 residues. CDR3: CASSEGQGAPQPQHF. CDR3 coding DNA: TGTGCCAGCAGCGAAGGACAGGGGGCCCCTCAGCCCCAGCATTTT.

The V call is TRBV5-6, the J call TRBJ2-7; the match to TRBD2 covers 9 bases. Germline V gene sequence: CDR1 SGHDT, CDR2 YYEEEE. This CDR3 is 15 amino acids long. J was trimmed by 6 bases and V by 0 bases; bases with no gene match: 7. CDR3 in DNA: TGTGCCAGCAGCTTGGCCGGGACTAGCATAACCGAGCAGTACTTC. Its protein product is CASSLAGTSITEQYF.

The chain joins TRBV5-1 to TRBJ2-7; 8 nucleotides agree with TRBD1. CDR1 and CDR2 from the germline V gene are SGHRS and YFSETQ. Trimming at V came to 1 base and at J to 7 bases, leaving 10 bases not matched to a gene. The CDR3 runs to 15 residues. DNA of the CDR3: TGCGCCAGCAGCTTGTGGCCTATACAGGGGGAAGAGCAGTACTTC. Protein product: CASSLWPIQGEEQYF.

The V gene is TRBV29-1, the J gene TRBJ2-2; 9 positions match TRBD1. Germline CDR1 reads SQVTM; CDR2 reads ANQGSEA. The ends lost 4 bases at V and 0 bases at J; junction bases unmatched: 15. CDR3 size: 19 residues. Here the CDR3 reads CSVARTNLRDRANTGELFF. The CDR3 DNA follows: TGCAGCGTTGCCCGTACGAACCTCCGGGACAGGGCGAACACCGGGGAGCTGTTTTTT.

The V and J genes are TRBV19 and TRBJ1-1; D gene uncertain. CDR3 length equals 13 residues. V was cut by 7 bases and J by 5 bases, with 14 bases left in between. The germline gives CDR1 LNHDA, CDR2 SQIVND (reference sequence). The CDR3 region has the DNA TGTGCCAGTAAGGCAGGATCGGGGACTGAAGCTTTCTTT. This codes for CASKAGSGTEAFF.